The sequence of this T cell receptor beta chain was determined in a study of blood T cell repertoires in COVID-19. For the study at large: There were acute and convalescent COVID-19 samples, and they came from the United States, Italy and Spain. T cells, B-cell-depleted T cells, or PBMCs supplied cDNA or gDNA.

This clone was seen a few times. Germline V gene data show CDR1 as SGDLS and CDR2 as YYNGEE. V lost 0 bases, J lost 4 bases, and 7 bases stayed unmatched. This CDR3 is 15 amino acids long. Original methodology: Using reference gene primer amplification, nucleated cell counts were estimated. Data came from immunoSEQ multiplex PCR; TCRdb stores just in-frame clones and leaves some out. That table supplies the V and J calls and clone size; D and trimming were determined from the DNA. The table shows 150,000 to 200,000 clones, with 82% occurring only once. The TCR sequence derives from a woman aged 70-85 years with acute or convalescent COVID-19. The chain is built from TRBV9 and TRBJ2-7; 7 bases match TRBD2. Sample: peripheral blood. The CDR3, as DNA: TGTGCCAGCAGCGTAGGGGCTAGCGGAGCTTACGAGCAGTACTTC. This codes for CASSVGASGAYEQYF.